The clone carrying this T cell receptor beta chain was observed many times. The target antigen is unknown. TCR beta CDR3 sequences were amplified from RNA transcripts. The HTBI primer set drove a first-round RT-PCR of the TCR CDR3. TCRdb independently ran MiXCR on the multiplex PCR reads; one entry per CDR3 protein. The sample shows hundreds of thousands of distinct CDR3 sequences, around 15% of them seen only once. V lost 3 bases to trimming and J lost 3 bases; unmatched junction nucleotides: 5. CDR3 length: 15 amino acids. Germline V lookup: CDR1 DFQATT, CDR2 SNEGSKA (reference sequence). This record belongs to a study of T cells in Graves' hyperthyroidism and ophthalmopathy. As for the study in general: It was at initial diagnosis, before any treatment, that peripheral blood was collected.

Findings and limits, study-wide: Stable hyperthyroidism and ophthalmopathy were separated using 13 V-J signatures. Blood shared most expanded thyroid clonotypes above 0.001.

The clonotype originates from a man aged 45-65 years with Graves' ophthalmopathy. Material for sequencing was blood. This chain uses TRBV20-1 with TRBJ2-3; 11 bases match TRBD2. The CDR3 nucleotides are TGCAGTGCTAGGCAACTAGCGGGAGCAACAGATACGCAGTATTTT. It specifies CSARQLAGATDTQYF.